This is a list of T cell receptor beta chains from one sample in a study of STAT5B mutations in CD4+ large granular lymphocyte leukemia. Data came from immunoSEQ multiplex PCR; TCRdb stores just in-frame clones and leaves some out. Among about 45,000 clones listed, approximately 86% were seen once. Sequencing was done on a sample of CD4+ T cells from blood buffy coats. All receptors derive from a human donor in good health. The conserved cysteine and the conserved F or W are not part of the CDR3 here. A D gene is named only where the DNA matches it firmly.

j_gene: TRBJ2-3; v_gene: TRBV19; d_gene: TRBD2; CDR3aa: ASSMRREASTQY
j_gene: TRBJ1-2; v_gene: TRBV27; d_gene: -; CDR3aa: ASSPGYGGYT
j_gene: TRBJ2-7; v_gene: TRBV6-5; d_gene: -; CDR3aa: ASRPQGFPYEQY
j_gene: TRBJ2-4; v_gene: TRBV7-3; d_gene: -; CDR3aa: ASSLSGATGQNIQY
j_gene: TRBJ2-5; v_gene: TRBV2; d_gene: -; CDR3aa: ASSKNWGETQY
j_gene: TRBJ2-2; v_gene: TRBV30; d_gene: TRBD2; CDR3aa: AWQRTSTNTGELF
j_gene: TRBJ1-1; v_gene: TRBV5-1; d_gene: TRBD1; CDR3aa: ASSFGGTGDLNTEAF
j_gene: TRBJ2-7; v_gene: TRBV2; d_gene: -; CDR3aa: ASSLGLPLSYEQY
j_gene: TRBJ2-6; v_gene: TRBV5-4; d_gene: TRBD2; CDR3aa: ASSSGLPYSGANVLT
j_gene: TRBJ1-5; v_gene: TRBV27; d_gene: -; CDR3aa: ASSFRQFNQPQH
j_gene: TRBJ2-3; v_gene: TRBV5-1; d_gene: TRBD2; CDR3aa: ASSLGGGSSDTQY
j_gene: TRBJ1-1; v_gene: TRBV30; d_gene: -; CDR3aa: AWSVRMGNEAF
j_gene: TRBJ1-1; v_gene: TRBV7-2; d_gene: -; CDR3aa: ASSLSGLAF
j_gene: TRBJ2-7; v_gene: TRBV18; d_gene: TRBD2; CDR3aa: ASAGTSGRGLQY
j_gene: TRBJ2-7; v_gene: TRBV28; d_gene: TRBD2; CDR3aa: ASSSESERGSYEQY
j_gene: TRBJ2-2; v_gene: TRBV28; d_gene: TRBD2; CDR3aa: ASRGGNTGELF
j_gene: TRBJ1-3; v_gene: TRBV28; d_gene: -; CDR3aa: ASSLYKRQAGNTIY
j_gene: -; v_gene: TRBV7-8; d_gene: TRBD2; CDR3aa: ASSPARGVSYEQY
j_gene: TRBJ2-3; v_gene: TRBV28; d_gene: TRBD2; CDR3aa: ASSTRTSGSPDTQY
j_gene: TRBJ2-6; v_gene: TRBV30; d_gene: -; CDR3aa: ACDLGTFSGANVLT
j_gene: TRBJ2-1; v_gene: TRBV19; d_gene: TRBD2; CDR3aa: ASSRAGGLSYNEQF
j_gene: TRBJ1-5; v_gene: TRBV6-6; d_gene: -; CDR3aa: ASSFRQAGPQH
j_gene: TRBJ1-5; v_gene: TRBV30; d_gene: TRBD1; CDR3aa: AWSGTGDQPQH
j_gene: TRBJ1-1; v_gene: TRBV6-1; d_gene: TRBD1; CDR3aa: ASRTDRVGTEAF
j_gene: TRBJ2-1; v_gene: TRBV18; d_gene: TRBD2; CDR3aa: ASSRSGEGYEQF
j_gene: TRBJ1-1; v_gene: TRBV5-4; d_gene: TRBD1; CDR3aa: ASSTWDRYTEAF
j_gene: TRBJ2-1; v_gene: TRBV11-3; d_gene: TRBD1; CDR3aa: ASSSGQDSYNEQF
j_gene: TRBJ2-1; v_gene: TRBV7-7; d_gene: -; CDR3aa: ASSLEVGHEQF
j_gene: TRBJ2-5; v_gene: TRBV6-1; d_gene: -; CDR3aa: ASSEDRPPGHETQY
j_gene: TRBJ1-1; v_gene: TRBV27; d_gene: TRBD1; CDR3aa: ASSFLTGSKTEAF
j_gene: TRBJ2-2; v_gene: TRBV21-1; d_gene: -; CDR3aa: ASSKRGRVTGELF
j_gene: TRBJ2-2; v_gene: TRBV27; d_gene: -; CDR3aa: ASSRSGELF